The 18 T cell receptor beta chains below all came from one sample that was sequenced in a study of shared clonotypes between healthy human individuals. Assay used: immunoSEQ multiplex PCR; TCRdb lists only in-frame clones, some missing. The table includes 600,000 to 750,000 clones, roughly 72% detected once. Specimen: memory CD4+ T cells sorted from blood. Subset meaning: CD45RA-negative fraction. These receptors were obtained from a woman aged 25 to 45 in good health.

The rearrangement links TRBV5-4 to TRBJ1-4, with D unclear. Trimming removed 0 bases from V and 6 bases from J, with 12 bases in between. From germline, CDR1 is SGHNT and CDR2 YYREEE (reference sequence). CDR3 length equals 15 residues. The CDR3 sequence: CASSLGGEVYEKLFF. The CDR3 DNA follows: TGTGCCAGCAGCTTGGGAGGTGAAGTTTATGAAAAACTGTTTTTT.

The rearrangement joins TRBV19 to TRBJ2-1; no definite D call. The V end was cut by 1 base, the J end by 10 bases, with 5 bases between. Germline CDR1 and CDR2: LNHDA and SQIVND (reference sequence). The CDR3 sequence is 11 residues long. CDR3 residues: CASSIVGEQFF. In nucleotides, the CDR3 is TGTGCCAGTAGTATAGTTGGGGAGCAGTTCTTC.

The sample holds a few counts of this clone. CDR3 DNA sequence: TGTGCCAGCAGCGGGTCACAGGGAGGGGACACTGAAGCTTTCTTT. Its protein product is CASSGSQGGDTEAFF. The J gene is TRBJ1-1, the V gene TRBV5-5; D is possibly TRBD1 (6 bases). The germline V gene has CDR1 SGHKS and CDR2 YYEKEE (reference sequence). This CDR3 region has 15 residues. Trimming left V 4 bases short and J 3 bases short, with 16 bases between.

The chain links TRBV29-1 to TRBJ2-1, with 8 bases matching TRBD2. J lost 7 bases, V lost 3 bases, and 11 bases had no gene match. The CDR3 has 15 amino acids. Germline V lookup: CDR1 SQVTM, CDR2 ANQGSEA. Here the CDR3 reads CSVDFWGGLGNEQFF. The CDR3 DNA is TGCAGCGTTGATTTTTGGGGGGGACTAGGGAATGAGCAGTTCTTC.

This clone was recorded only once. This chain joins TRBV10-3 and TRBJ2-7; TRBD2 agrees at 8 bases. The CDR3 spans 15 residues. Trimming removed 0 bases from V and 5 bases from J; junction bases left unmatched: 6. Looked up from germline, CDR1 is ENHRY and CDR2 is SYGVKD. CDR3: CAISESGTRSHEQYF. The CDR3 region has the DNA TGTGCCATCAGTGAGTCCGGGACTAGAAGCCACGAGCAGTACTTC.

With regard to this clone: A much bigger clone sits one base away, suggesting this may be a read error. Other DNA sequences of this sample code for an identical CDR3. The rearrangement links TRBV28 to TRBJ1-1; no clear D gene. The germline V gene encodes CDR1 MDHEN and CDR2 SYDVKM. The CDR3 loop spans 12 amino acids. CDR3 residues: CASQLMNTEAFF. The CDR3 region has the DNA TGCGCCAGTCAACTAATGAACACTGAAGCTTTCTTT.

This rearrangement joins TRBV7-9 to TRBJ1-4, with 7 bases that match TRBD1. With 1 base clipped from V and 8 bases from J, the junction kept 4 bases outside the gene matches. Looked up from germline, CDR1 is SEHNR and CDR2 is FQNEAQ (reference sequence). CDR3 length: 14 residues. CDR3 coding DNA: TGTGCCAGCAGCTTAGGCGCAGGGGGAGAAAAACTGTTTTTT. This encodes CASSLGAGGEKLFF.

The chain couples TRBV28 to TRBJ2-7; D possibly matches TRBD1 or TRBD2 (8 bases each). CDR3 length equals 18 residues. Deletions cut 5 bases from V and 3 bases from J, with 26 bases between. The germline V gene has CDR1 MDHEN and CDR2 SYDVKM. The CDR3 loop is CASSIRTGRGGRIYEQYF. The DNA of the CDR3 is TGTGCCAGCAGTATCCGGACAGGGCGCGGCGGGAGGATCTACGAGCAGTACTTC.

This clone has at least ten counts. The chain links TRBV28 to TRBJ1-5; 8 nucleotides agree with TRBD1. The ends lost 6 bases at V and 7 bases at J; junction bases unmatched: 11. The CDR3 is 15 amino acids. Germline V CDR1 and CDR2: MDHEN, SYDVKM. Here the CDR3 DNA reads TGTGCCAGCAGACCCGGGACAGGTTCGGACCAGCCCCAGCATTTT. It yields the protein CASRPGTGSDQPQHF.

The V and J genes are TRBV5-5 and TRBJ2-3; D uncertain. Deletions cut 0 bases from V and 2 bases from J, with 13 bases between. CDR1 is SGHKS, CDR2 YYEKEE, per germline (reference sequence). The CDR3 sequence is 16 residues long. The CDR3 is CASSLVAIPSTDTQYF. CDR3 DNA sequence: TGTGCCAGCAGCTTGGTGGCTATCCCTTCCACAGATACGCAGTATTTT.

This chain connects TRBV29-1 to TRBJ1-1; D call uncertain. CDR3 length equals 12 residues. CDR1 is SQVTM, CDR2 ANQGSEA, per germline. Trimming left V 5 bases short and J 8 bases short, with 15 bases between. Here the CDR3 reads CSVHGGPSEAFF. CDR3 in DNA: TGCAGCGTTCACGGAGGACCGAGCGAAGCTTTCTTT.

The CDR3 DNA reads TGCGCCAGCAGCATCGGATCGACGGCTAGCACAGATACGCAGTATTTT. Translated: CASSIGSTASTDTQYF. The chain carries TRBV5-1 and TRBJ2-3; no clear D gene. This CDR3 spans 16 amino acids. The germline V gene has CDR1 SGHRS and CDR2 YFSETQ. V was trimmed by 4 bases and J by 0 bases, leaving 15 bases between them. The entire variable domain, with the rest obtained from reference TRBV5-1 and TRBJ2-3, is as follows: KAGVTQTPRYLIKTRGQQVTLSCSPISGHRSVSWYQQTPGQGLQFLFEYFSETQRNKGNFPGRFSGRQFSNSRSEMNVSTLELGDSALYLCASSIGSTASTDTQYFGPGTRLTVL.

This chain uses TRBV7-3 with TRBJ1-1; possible D gene TRBD1, 6 bases. Trimming removed 5 bases at V and 0 bases at J, with 16 bases between. This CDR3 spans 16 amino acids. Per germline, CDR1 SGHTA and CDR2 FQGTGA. The CDR3 DNA reads as TGTGCCAGCAGCCAACGGGGCCAGGGGATGAACACTGAAGCTTTCTTT. Its translation: CASSQRGQGMNTEAFF.

This clone was seen a handful of times. This chain connects TRBV5-1 to TRBJ2-1, with a weak D call TRBD2 (6 bases). V was shortened by 1 base and J by 8 bases, with 13 bases between the two germline ends. The CDR3 contains 14 residues. The V gene's germline CDR1 is SGHRS and CDR2 YFSETQ. Here the CDR3 DNA reads TGCGCCAGCAGCTTGTTTCGGGGGAGCGATGAGCAGTTCTTC. This encodes CASSLFRGSDEQFF.

This clone showed up just once. The V and J genes are TRBV29-1 and TRBJ1-1; TRBD1 agrees at 10 bases. V was pared by 8 bases and J by 3 bases, with 9 bases of the junction left unmatched. The CDR3 sequence is 14 residues long. Germline CDR1 is SQVTM and CDR2 is ANQGSEA. CDR3: CSSKTGGRDTEAFF. The CDR3 nucleotides read TGCAGCTCCAAGACAGGGGGCAGGGACACTGAAGCTTTCTTT. Together with reference TRBV29-1 and TRBJ1-1, the CDR3 gives the full variable domain: SAVISQKPSRDICQRGTSLTIQCQVDSQVTMMFWYRQQPGQSLTLIATANQGSEATYESGFVIDKFPISRPNLTFSTLTVSNMSPEDSSIYLCSSKTGGRDTEAFFGQGTRLTVV.

The rearrangement uses TRBV29-1 and TRBJ2-1, with TRBD2 matching over 8 bases. V lost 3 bases, J lost 7 bases, and 5 bases stayed unmatched. The CDR3 is 13 residues long. CDR1 and CDR2 (germline): SQVTM, ANQGSEA. This CDR3 reads CSVEDSGTNEQFF. In DNA, the CDR3 is TGCAGCGTTGAGGATAGCGGGACTAATGAGCAGTTCTTC.

This clone was counted ten times or more. This sample includes further DNA sequences coding for the same CDR3. This sequence joins TRBV5-1 and TRBJ2-1; 7 bases are shared with TRBD2. This CDR3 comprises 15 residues. J lost 0 bases, V lost 2 bases, and 2 bases had no gene match. The germline gives CDR1 SGHRS, CDR2 YFSETQ. The CDR3: CASSFGGSSYNEQFF. CDR3 DNA sequence: TGCGCCAGCAGCTTCGGGGGGAGCTCCTACAATGAGCAGTTCTTC.

The table lists this clone with a count of one. The gene calls are TRBV7-6 and TRBJ2-1; 8 positions agree with TRBD2. V was clipped by 5 bases and J by 5 bases; unmatched bases: 5. Per germline, CDR1 SGHVS and CDR2 FNYEAQ. The CDR3 sequence is 14 residues long. The CDR3 sequence is CASSHSGANNEQFF. Written as DNA, the CDR3 is TGTGCCAGCAGCCATAGCGGGGCCAACAATGAGCAGTTCTTC.